The clone carrying this TCR beta chain was seen many times. Its antigen is unknown. From 2 million PBMCs stored at -80 C, the unsorted libraries were generated. Synthesis of cDNA was accomplished via 5'RACE employing 10-nucleotide random UMIs. TCRdb passed the 5' RACE reads through MiXCR, listing each CDR3 protein once. The table shows about 95,000 distinct CDR3 sequences, with 3.5% occurring only once. This sample was included in a study of neurological immune-mediated disorders. V was cut by 0 bases and J by 7 bases, with 13 bases left in between. The germline V gene encodes CDR1 MNHEY and CDR2 SVGEGT. This CDR3 is 14 amino acids long. Study-wide findings and caveats: One related-CDR3 cluster, identified by phylogenetic grouping, held the repertoires of 18 of 34 multiple sclerosis patients and was a possible signature.

Sequencing was performed on PBMCs. The TCR was taken from a woman between 18 and 29 years old with multiple sclerosis. This chain connects TRBV6-2 or TRBV6-3 to TRBJ2-7; TRBD1 might be the D (5 bases). In DNA, the CDR3 is TGTGCCAGCAGTTACTCTCAGGGTTCGTCTGAGCAGTACTTC. Amino acids: CASSYSQGSSEQYF.